These 16 T cell receptor beta chains were sequenced from one sample in a study of T cell changes during pregnancy in multiple sclerosis. Profiled with immunoSEQ multiplex PCR; TCRdb holds only in-frame clones, not every one. The sample records about 110,000 clones, more than 80% being singletons. Sequencing was performed on peripheral blood, taken before pregnancy. These receptors were collected from a female donor with multiple sclerosis, enrolled in a pregnancy study.

The V gene is TRBV27, the J gene TRBJ2-5; TRBD1 agrees at 9 bases. Germline V lookup: CDR1 MNHEY, CDR2 SMNVEV (reference sequence). V lost 6 bases, J lost 7 bases, and 9 bases stayed unmatched. This CDR3 comprises 14 residues. The chain's CDR3 is CASRATGGLGTQYF. CDR3 nucleotides: TGTGCCAGCAGGGCTACAGGGGGCTTGGGGACCCAGTACTTC.

This clone was observed once. The chain joins TRBV6-1 to TRBJ2-1; 7 bases agree with TRBD1. CDR1 MNHNS and CDR2 SASEGT come from the germline V gene. The CDR3 runs 16 residues. The ends lost 2 bases at V and 4 bases at J; junction bases unmatched: 8. The CDR3 protein is CASSEIRGLGYNEQFF. CDR3 sequence (DNA): TGTGCCAGCAGTGAAATAAGGGGGCTCGGGTACAATGAGCAGTTCTTC.

This clone was counted only a few times. The genes are TRBV5-4 and TRBJ1-1; TRBD1 might be the D (6 bases). This CDR3 has 14 amino acids. Germline CDR1 SGHNT, CDR2 YYREEE (reference sequence). The V and J ends lost 4 bases and 0 bases respectively, with 10 bases between them. This CDR3 is CASSPGQMNTEAFF. The CDR3 bases are TGTGCCAGCAGCCCGGGACAAATGAACACTGAAGCTTTCTTT.

The chain links TRBV6-4 to TRBJ2-1, with a weak D call TRBD2 (5 bases). Germline CDR1 reads MRHNA; CDR2 reads SNTAGT. Trimming removed 10 bases from V and 0 bases from J, with 16 bases in between. The CDR3 covers 15 residues. The CDR3 DNA reads as TGTGCCACAACCCGGGATGGGTTCTCCTACAATGAGCAGTTCTTC. This encodes CATTRDGFSYNEQFF.

The chain has TRBV5-4 and TRBJ2-3, with D uncertain. Trimming cost V 4 bases and J 6 bases, with 9 bases left between them. The CDR3 totals 12 residues. Germline CDR1 reads SGHNT; CDR2 reads YYREEE (reference sequence). The CDR3 DNA sequence: TGTGCCAGCAGCATGAGTTCCGATACGCAGTATTTT. Its protein is CASSMSSDTQYF.

The chain recombines TRBV5-1 with TRBJ2-3, with 7 bases matching TRBD2. Trimming took 4 bases from V and 0 from J; bases not matched to a gene: 2. The CDR3 is 14 residues long. Germline loops: CDR1 SGHRS, CDR2 YFSETQ. The CDR3 spells CASSSGKSTDTQYF. In nucleotides, the CDR3 is TGCGCCAGCAGCAGCGGGAAAAGCACAGATACGCAGTATTTT. The full variable domain, rest sourced from reference TRBV5-1 and TRBJ2-3, is KAGVTQTPRYLIKTRGQQVTLSCSPISGHRSVSWYQQTPGQGLQFLFEYFSETQRNKGNFPGRFSGRQFSNSRSEMNVSTLELGDSALYLCASSSGKSTDTQYFGPGTRLTVL.

This chain uses TRBV5-1 with TRBJ2-7, with D maybe TRBD2 (5 bases). The CDR3 is made up of 14 amino acids. CDR1 and CDR2 (germline): SGHRS, YFSETQ. Trimming cost V 4 bases and J 6 bases, with 17 bases left between them. Here the CDR3 reads CASSPAGKGGEQYF. DNA for the CDR3: TGCGCCAGCAGCCCGGCCGGGAAAGGCGGCGAGCAGTACTTC.

This chain links TRBV19 with TRBJ1-5; 7 bases are a match to TRBD1. Germline CDR1 LNHDA, CDR2 SQIVND (reference sequence). This CDR3 is built from 15 residues. V shed 7 bases, J shed 4 bases, and the junction held 10 bases outside the gene matches. CDR3 nucleotide sequence: TGTGCCAGTAAAATCAGGACAGGAGGGAATCAGCCCCAGCATTTT. Protein product: CASKIRTGGNQPQHF.

This rearrangement joins TRBV5-5 to TRBJ1-1, with TRBD1 identical over 11 bases. After removal of 4 bases from V and 0 bases from J, the junction contained 5 bases not matched to a gene. This CDR3 contains 16 residues. Germline V gives CDR1 SGHKS, CDR2 YYEKEE (reference sequence). The CDR3 protein is CASSPGTGGLNTEAFF. The CDR3 nucleotides read TGTGCCAGCAGCCCCGGGACAGGGGGTTTGAACACTGAAGCTTTCTTT.

In nucleotides, the CDR3 is TGTGCCAGCAACCGCGGCACAGATACGCAGTATTTT. Protein product: CASNRGTDTQYF. The genes are TRBV6-1 and TRBJ2-3, with D unresolved. Germline-derived CDR1 and CDR2 are MNHNS and SASEGT. Trimming pared 7 bases from V and 1 base from J, leaving 6 bases between. The CDR3 covers 12 residues.

This clone has only one observation. V is TRBV28 and J is TRBJ2-1; 9 bases match TRBD2. J was trimmed by 8 bases and V by 4 bases; bases with no gene match: 12. The germline V gene has CDR1 MDHEN and CDR2 SYDVKM. The CDR3 is made up of 16 amino acids. CDR3 DNA: TGTGCCAGCAGTTCTAAGCGGGAGGATTCAGAGGATGAGCAGTTCTTC. Protein sequence: CASSSKREDSEDEQFF. The whole variable domain, filled in from reference TRBV28 and TRBJ2-1, reads DVKVTQSSRYLVKRTGEKVFLECVQDMDHENMFWYRQDPGLGLRLIYFSYDVKMKEKGDIPEGYSVSREKKERFSLILESASTNQTSMYLCASSSKREDSEDEQFFGPGTRLTVL.

The gene calls are TRBV10-3 and TRBJ2-7; 9 positions agree with TRBD2. J lost 2 bases, V lost 4 bases, and 3 bases had no gene match. CDR3 length: 14 amino acids. Germline CDR1 and CDR2: ENHRY and SYGVKD. The CDR3 coding sequence is TGTGCCATCAGTGCTAGCGGGGACCCCTACGAGCAGTACTTC. Translating gives CAISASGDPYEQYF.

The rearrangement links TRBV4-3 to TRBJ1-2; 8 bases line up with TRBD1. Trimming removed 2 bases from V and 3 bases from J; junction bases left unmatched: 14. Germline CDR1 is LGHNA and CDR2 is YSLEER. CDR3 length equals 18 residues. The chain's CDR3 is CASSQTLLGQGVDYGYTF. CDR3 DNA: TGCGCCAGCAGCCAAACCCTCCTCGGACAGGGCGTGGACTATGGCTACACCTTC.

This clone came up a few times. The V and J genes are TRBV15 and TRBJ1-5; a weak D match, TRBD1 (5 bases). This CDR3 spans 14 amino acids. V was pared by 3 bases and J by 4 bases, with 10 bases between. Germline V lookup: CDR1 LNHNV, CDR2 YYDKDF (reference sequence). The CDR3 region has the DNA TGTGCCACCAGCAGCAAGGGGTCAAATCAGCCCCAGCATTTT. Amino acid sequence: CATSSKGSNQPQHF. Looking up the rest from reference TRBV15 and TRBJ1-5 gives the full variable domain: DAMVIQNPRYQVTQFGKPVTLSCSQTLNHNVMYWYQQKSSQAPKLLFHYYDKDFNNEADTPDNFQSRRPNTSFCFLDIRSPGLGDTAMYLCATSSKGSNQPQHFGDGTRLSIL.

The chain is built from TRBV6-1 and TRBJ1-1; 8 bases agree with TRBD1. The junction had 15 bases not matched to a gene; V was cut back by 10 bases and J by 5 bases. The CDR3 is 15 amino acids. The germline gives CDR1 MNHNS, CDR2 SASEGT. CDR3 in DNA: TGTGCCACCGGAGGGCAGGGGGCGCCGTGGACTGAAGCTTTCTTT. This encodes CATGGQGAPWTEAFF.

This clone was recorded a few times. The rearrangement uses TRBV7-3 and TRBJ2-7; 7 bases line up with TRBD1. Trimming cost V 5 bases and J 7 bases; bases outside gene matches: 8. Germline CDR1 is SGHTA and CDR2 is FQGTGA. CDR3 length: 13 residues. CDR3 region: CASSHQTGKEQYF. CDR3 bases: TGTGCCAGCAGCCACCAGACAGGGAAGGAGCAGTACTTC.